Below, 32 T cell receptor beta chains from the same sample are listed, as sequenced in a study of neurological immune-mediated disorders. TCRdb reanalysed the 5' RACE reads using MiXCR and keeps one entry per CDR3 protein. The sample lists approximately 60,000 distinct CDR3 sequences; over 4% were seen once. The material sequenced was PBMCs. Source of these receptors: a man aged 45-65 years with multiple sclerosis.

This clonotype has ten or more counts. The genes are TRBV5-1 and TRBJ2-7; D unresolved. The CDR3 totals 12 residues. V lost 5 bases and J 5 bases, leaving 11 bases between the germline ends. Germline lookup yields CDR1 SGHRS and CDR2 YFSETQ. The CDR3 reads CASSVNGHEQYF. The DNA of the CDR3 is TGCGCCAGCAGTGTGAACGGGCACGAGCAGTACTTC.

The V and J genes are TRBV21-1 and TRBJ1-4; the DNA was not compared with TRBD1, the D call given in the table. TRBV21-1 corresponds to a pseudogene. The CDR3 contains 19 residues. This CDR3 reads CASSKVPGTAFSTNEKLFF. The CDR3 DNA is TGTGCCAGCAGCAAAGTCCCCGGGACAGCCTTCTCAACTAATGAAAAACTGTTTTTT.

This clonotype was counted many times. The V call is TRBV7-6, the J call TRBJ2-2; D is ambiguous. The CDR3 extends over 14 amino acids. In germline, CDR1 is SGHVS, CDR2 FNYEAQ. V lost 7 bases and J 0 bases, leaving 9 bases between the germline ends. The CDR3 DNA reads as TGTGCCAGCAACGACGGAGCGAACACCGGGGAGCTGTTTTTT. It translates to CASNDGANTGELFF.

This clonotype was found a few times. The CDR3 region is CASSFGGTDTQYF. For the CDR3, the DNA is TGTGCCAGCAGTTTTGGGGGCACAGATACGCAGTATTTT. This chain links TRBV6-5 with TRBJ2-3; D not certain. The V gene lost 4 bases and the J gene lost 1 base, with 6 bases spanning the gap. The CDR3 is 13 residues long. The germline gives CDR1 MNHEY, CDR2 SVGAGI.

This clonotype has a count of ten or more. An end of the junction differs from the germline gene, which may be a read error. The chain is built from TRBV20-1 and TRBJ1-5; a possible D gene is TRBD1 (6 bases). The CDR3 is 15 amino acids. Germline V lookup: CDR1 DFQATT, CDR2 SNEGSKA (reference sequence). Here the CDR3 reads CSARRRGHGNQPQNF. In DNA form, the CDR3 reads TGCAGTGCTAGAAGACGGGGGCATGGCAATCAGCCCCAGAATTTT.

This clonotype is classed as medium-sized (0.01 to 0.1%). Written as DNA, the CDR3 is TGTGCCAGCAGCTTGCAGGCGGCCGCAGGGGCCAACGTCCTGACTTTC. Amino acids: CASSLQAAAGANVLTF. The chain recombines TRBV7-2 with TRBJ2-6; D call uncertain. The CDR3 runs 16 residues. V was cut by 3 bases and J by 4 bases, with 13 bases left in between. Germline V gives CDR1 SGHTA, CDR2 FQGNSA.

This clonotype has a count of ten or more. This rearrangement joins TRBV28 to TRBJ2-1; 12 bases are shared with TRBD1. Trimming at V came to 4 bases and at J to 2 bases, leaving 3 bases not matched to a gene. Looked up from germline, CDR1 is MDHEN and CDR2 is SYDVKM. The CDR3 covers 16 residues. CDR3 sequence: CASSSRDRGPYNEQFF. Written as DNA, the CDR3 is TGTGCCAGCAGTTCCCGGGACAGGGGGCCCTACAATGAGCAGTTCTTC.

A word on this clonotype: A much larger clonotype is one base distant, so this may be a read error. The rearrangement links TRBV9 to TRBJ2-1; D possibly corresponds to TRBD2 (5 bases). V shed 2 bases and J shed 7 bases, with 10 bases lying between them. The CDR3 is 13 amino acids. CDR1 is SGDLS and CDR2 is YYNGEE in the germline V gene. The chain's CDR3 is CASSVRGFNEQFF. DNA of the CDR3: TGTGCCAGCAGCGTGAGAGGGTTTAATGAGCAGTTCTTC. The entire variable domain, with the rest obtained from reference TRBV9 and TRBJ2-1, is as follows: DSGVTQTPKHLITATGQRVTLRCSPRSGDLSVYWYQQSLDQGLQFLIQYYNGEERAKGNILERFSAQQFPDLHSELNLSSLELGDSALYFCASSVRGFNEQFFGPGTRLTVL.

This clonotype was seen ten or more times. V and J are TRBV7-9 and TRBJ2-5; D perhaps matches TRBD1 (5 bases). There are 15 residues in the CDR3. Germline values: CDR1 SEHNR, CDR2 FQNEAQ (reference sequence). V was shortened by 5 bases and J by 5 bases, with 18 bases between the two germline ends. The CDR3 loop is CASSESPEGAETQYF. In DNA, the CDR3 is TGTGCCAGCAGCGAAAGCCCGGAAGGGGCGGAGACCCAGTACTTC.

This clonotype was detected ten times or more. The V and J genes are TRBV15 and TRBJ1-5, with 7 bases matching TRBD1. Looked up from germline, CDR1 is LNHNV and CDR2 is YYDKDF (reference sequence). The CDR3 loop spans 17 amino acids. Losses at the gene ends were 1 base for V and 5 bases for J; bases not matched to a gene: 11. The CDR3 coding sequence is TGTGCCACCAGCAGAGGAGTGGAGACAGGGTGGGATCAGCCCCAGCATTTT. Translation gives CATSRGVETGWDQPQHF. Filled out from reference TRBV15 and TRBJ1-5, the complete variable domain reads DAMVIQNPRYQVTQFGKPVTLSCSQTLNHNVMYWYQQKSSQAPKLLFHYYDKDFNNEADTPDNFQSRRPNTSFCFLDIRSPGLGDTAMYLCATSRGVETGWDQPQHFGDGTRLSIL.

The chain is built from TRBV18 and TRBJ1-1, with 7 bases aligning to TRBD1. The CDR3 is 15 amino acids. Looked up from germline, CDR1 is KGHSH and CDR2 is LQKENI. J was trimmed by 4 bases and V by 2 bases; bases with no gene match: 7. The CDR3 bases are TGTGCCAGCTCACCAGAGACAGGGCCGGCCACTGAAGCTTTCTTT. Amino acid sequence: CASSPETGPATEAFF.

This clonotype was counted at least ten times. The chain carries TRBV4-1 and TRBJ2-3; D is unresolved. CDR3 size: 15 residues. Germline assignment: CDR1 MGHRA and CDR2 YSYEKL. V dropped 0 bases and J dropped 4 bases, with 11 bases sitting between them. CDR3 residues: CASSQDRSRSDTQYF. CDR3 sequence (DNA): TGCGCCAGCAGCCAAGACAGGAGTCGATCAGATACGCAGTATTTT.

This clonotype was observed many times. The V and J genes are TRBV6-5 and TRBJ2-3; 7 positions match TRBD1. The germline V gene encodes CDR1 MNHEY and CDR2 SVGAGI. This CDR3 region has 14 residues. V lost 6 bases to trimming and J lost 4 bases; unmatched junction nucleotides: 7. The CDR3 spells CASSLQGSADTQYF. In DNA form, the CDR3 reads TGTGCCAGCAGCCTACAGGGGTCCGCAGATACGCAGTATTTT.

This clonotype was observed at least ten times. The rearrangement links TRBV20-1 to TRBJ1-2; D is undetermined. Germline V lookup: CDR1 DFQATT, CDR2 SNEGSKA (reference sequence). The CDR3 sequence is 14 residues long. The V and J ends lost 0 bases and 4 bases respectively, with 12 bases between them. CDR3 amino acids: CSARDANSFYGYTF. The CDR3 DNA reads TGCAGTGCTAGAGATGCAAACAGCTTCTATGGCTACACCTTC.

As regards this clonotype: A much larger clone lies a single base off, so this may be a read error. CDR3 DNA sequence: TGCAGTGCTAGAAAGGGCGGTGAAAAACTGTTTTTT. Translated, it gives CSARKGGEKLFF. The chain has TRBV20-1 and TRBJ1-4, with D unclear. The ends were cut back, 2 bases at V and 7 bases at J, with 8 bases in the middle. The CDR3 runs 12 residues. The germline V gene encodes CDR1 DFQATT and CDR2 SNEGSKA (reference sequence).

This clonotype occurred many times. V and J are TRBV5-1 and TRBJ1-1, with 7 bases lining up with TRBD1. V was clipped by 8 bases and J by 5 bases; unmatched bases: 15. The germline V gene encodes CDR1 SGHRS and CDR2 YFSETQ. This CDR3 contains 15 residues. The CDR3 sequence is CASEREGAHRTEAFF. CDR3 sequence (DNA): TGCGCCAGTGAAAGAGAGGGGGCGCATAGAACTGAAGCTTTCTTT.

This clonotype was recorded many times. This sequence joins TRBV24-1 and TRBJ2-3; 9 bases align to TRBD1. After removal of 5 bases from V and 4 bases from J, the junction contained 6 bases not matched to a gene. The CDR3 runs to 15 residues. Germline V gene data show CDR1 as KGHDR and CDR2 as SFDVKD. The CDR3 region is CATSARGQGPDTQYF. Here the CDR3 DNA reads TGTGCCACCAGTGCCCGGGGACAGGGCCCAGATACGCAGTATTTT.

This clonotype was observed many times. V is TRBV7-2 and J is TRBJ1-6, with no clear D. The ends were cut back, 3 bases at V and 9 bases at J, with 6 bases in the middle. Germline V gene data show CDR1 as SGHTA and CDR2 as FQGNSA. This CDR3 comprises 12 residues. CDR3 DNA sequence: TGTGCCAGCAGCTTTACTTTTTCACCCCTCCACTTT. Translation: CASSFTFSPLHF.

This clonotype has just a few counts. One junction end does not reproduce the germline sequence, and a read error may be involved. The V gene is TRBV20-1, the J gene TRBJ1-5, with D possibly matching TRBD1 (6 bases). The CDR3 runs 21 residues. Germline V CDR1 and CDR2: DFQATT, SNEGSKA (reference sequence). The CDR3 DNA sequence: TGCAGTGCTAGGGGATCGGTGACGGGGACACTAGAGGAATATAGCAATCAGCCCCAGAATTTT. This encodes CSARGSVTGTLEEYSNQPQNF.

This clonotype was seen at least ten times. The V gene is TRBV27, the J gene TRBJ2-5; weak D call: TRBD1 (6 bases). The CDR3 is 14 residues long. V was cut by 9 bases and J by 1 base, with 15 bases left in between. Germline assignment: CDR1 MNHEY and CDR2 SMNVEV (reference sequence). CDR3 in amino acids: CASRRGFFQETQYF. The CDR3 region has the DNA TGTGCCAGTCGTAGGGGGTTCTTCCAAGAGACCCAGTACTTC.

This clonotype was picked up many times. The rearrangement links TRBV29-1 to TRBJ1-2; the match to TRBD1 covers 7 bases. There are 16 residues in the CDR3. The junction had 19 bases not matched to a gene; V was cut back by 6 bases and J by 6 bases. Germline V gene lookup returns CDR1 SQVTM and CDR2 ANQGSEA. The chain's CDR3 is CSVGKGVTGTVDGYTF. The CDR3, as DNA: TGCAGCGTGGGGAAAGGGGTGACAGGGACAGTCGATGGCTACACCTTC.

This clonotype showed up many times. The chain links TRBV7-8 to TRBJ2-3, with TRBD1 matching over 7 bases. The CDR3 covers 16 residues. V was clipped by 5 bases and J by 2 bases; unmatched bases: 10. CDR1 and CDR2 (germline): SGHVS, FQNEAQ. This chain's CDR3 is CASSLKDRIITDTQYF. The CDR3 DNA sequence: TGTGCCAGCAGCCTAAAGGACAGGATTATCACAGATACGCAGTATTTT.

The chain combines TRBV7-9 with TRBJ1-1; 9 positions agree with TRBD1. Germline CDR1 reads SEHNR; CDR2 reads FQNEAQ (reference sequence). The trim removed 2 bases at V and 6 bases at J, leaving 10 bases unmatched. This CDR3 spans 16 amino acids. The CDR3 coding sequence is TGTGCCAGCAGCTTAAGCCCCGAGCGACAGGGGGCTGAAGCTTTCTTT. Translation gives CASSLSPERQGAEAFF.

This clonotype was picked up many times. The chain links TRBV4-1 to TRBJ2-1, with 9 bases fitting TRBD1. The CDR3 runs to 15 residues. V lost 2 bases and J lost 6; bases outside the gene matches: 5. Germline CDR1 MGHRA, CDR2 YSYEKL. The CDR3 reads CASSQRDRAINEQFF. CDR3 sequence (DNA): TGCGCCAGCAGCCAACGGGACAGGGCAATCAATGAGCAGTTCTTC.

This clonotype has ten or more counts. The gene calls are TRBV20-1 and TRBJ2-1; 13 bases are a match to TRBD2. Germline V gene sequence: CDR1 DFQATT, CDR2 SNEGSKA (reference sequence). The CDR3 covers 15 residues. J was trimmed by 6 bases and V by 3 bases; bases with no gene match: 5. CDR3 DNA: TGCAGTGCTAGGAAGACTAGCGGGGGGCCCAATGAGCAGTTCTTC. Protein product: CSARKTSGGPNEQFF.

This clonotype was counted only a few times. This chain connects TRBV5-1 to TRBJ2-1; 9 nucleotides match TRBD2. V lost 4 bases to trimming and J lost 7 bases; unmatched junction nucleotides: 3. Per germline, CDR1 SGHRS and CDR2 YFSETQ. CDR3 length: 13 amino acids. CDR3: CASSRTSENEQFF. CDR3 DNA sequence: TGCGCCAGCAGCCGGACTAGCGAAAATGAGCAGTTCTTC.

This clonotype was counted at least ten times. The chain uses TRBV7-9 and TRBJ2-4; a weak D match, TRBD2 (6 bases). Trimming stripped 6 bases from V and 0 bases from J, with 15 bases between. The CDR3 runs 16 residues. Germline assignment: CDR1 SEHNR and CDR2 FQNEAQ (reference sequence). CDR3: CASSPPGGEAKNIQYF. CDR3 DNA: TGTGCCAGCAGTCCACCCGGCGGGGAAGCCAAAAACATTCAGTACTTC.

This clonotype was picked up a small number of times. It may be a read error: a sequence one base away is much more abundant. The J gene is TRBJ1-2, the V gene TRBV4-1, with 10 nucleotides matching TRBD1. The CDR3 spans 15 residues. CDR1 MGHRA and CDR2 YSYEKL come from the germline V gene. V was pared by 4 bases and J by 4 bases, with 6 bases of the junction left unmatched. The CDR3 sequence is CASSPETGGSYGYTF. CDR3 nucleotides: TGCGCCAGCAGCCCGGAGACAGGGGGCTCCTATGGCTACACCTTC.

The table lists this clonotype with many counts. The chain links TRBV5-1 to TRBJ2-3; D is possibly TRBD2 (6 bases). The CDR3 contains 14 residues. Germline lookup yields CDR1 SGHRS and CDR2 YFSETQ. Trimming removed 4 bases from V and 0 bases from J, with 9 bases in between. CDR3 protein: CASSRGTSTDTQYF. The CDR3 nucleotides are TGCGCCAGCAGCCGAGGGACTAGCACAGATACGCAGTATTTT.

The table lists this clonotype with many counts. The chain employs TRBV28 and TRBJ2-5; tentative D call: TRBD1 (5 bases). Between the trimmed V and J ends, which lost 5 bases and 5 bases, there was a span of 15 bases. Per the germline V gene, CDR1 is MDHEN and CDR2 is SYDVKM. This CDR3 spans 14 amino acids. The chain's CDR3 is CASSRRQLRETQYF. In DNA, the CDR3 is TGTGCCAGCAGTCGGCGACAGTTAAGGGAGACCCAGTACTTC.

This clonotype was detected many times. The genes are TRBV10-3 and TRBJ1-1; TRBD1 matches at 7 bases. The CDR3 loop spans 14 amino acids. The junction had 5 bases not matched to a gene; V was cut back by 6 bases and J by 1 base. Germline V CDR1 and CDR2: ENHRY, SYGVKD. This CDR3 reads CAIRETGTNTEAFF. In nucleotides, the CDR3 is TGTGCCATCAGAGAGACAGGGACGAACACTGAAGCTTTCTTT.

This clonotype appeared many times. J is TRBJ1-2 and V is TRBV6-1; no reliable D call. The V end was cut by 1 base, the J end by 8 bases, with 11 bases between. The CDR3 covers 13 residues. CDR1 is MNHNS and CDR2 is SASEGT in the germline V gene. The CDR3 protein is CASSEGAKGGYTF. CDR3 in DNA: TGTGCCAGCAGTGAAGGGGCAAAAGGGGGCTACACCTTC.